This TCR beta chain was identified in a study of low-dose radiotherapy and immunotherapy resistance in tumors. As for the study in general: The authors gave intravenous cyclophosphamide 200 mg/m2 every two weeks, one day before radiation and immunotherapy.

This clonotype occurred once. A far larger clone is one base from this, pointing to a likely read error. From germline, CDR1 is LGHNA and CDR2 YSLEER. J gave up 10 bases and V 4 bases, and 13 bases lay outside the gene matches. The length of the CDR3 is 15 residues. First-strand cDNA relied on TRAV- and TRBV-specific primers spanning alpha and beta chains. Over about 19 PCR cycles, TCRs were amplified from a constant-region primer and V-primer adapter. Following isolation, mRNA was amplified via in vitro transcription. One entry per CDR3 protein results from TCRdb running MiXCR on the reads. Found here are roughly 54,000 distinct CDR3 sequences, about 25% of them singletons; the top ten hold approximately 5.7%. Time point specified: before trial treatment. The donors, trial participants, received nivolumab, ipilimumab, aspirin, low-dose cyclophosphamide and low-dose radiotherapy.

The chain is built from TRBV4-3 and TRBJ2-1; 7 bases agree with TRBD2. The source material was PBMCs, sampled before treatment. The sequence derives from a male donor with prostate cancer. In nucleotides, the CDR3 is TGCGCCAGCAGCCCCACCGCGGGAGCCACCTACGAGCAGTTCTTC. Translating it yields CASSPTAGATYEQFF.